The clone carrying this T cell receptor beta chain turned up a few times. Its antigen is not known. J was trimmed by 7 bases and V by 4 bases; bases with no gene match: 14. The CDR3 is 17 residues long. From germline, CDR1 is MNHNS and CDR2 SASEGT. These data are taken from a study of T cells in localized non-small cell lung cancer. The study, taken as a whole, reports: There was higher T cell clonality in uninvolved adjacent lung than in tumor, and it was highest there. Patients showing higher blood T cell density tended to see longer overall survival.

This table comes from immunoSEQ multiplex PCR, and its TCRdb copy is limited to in-frame clones, with some not included. The sample lists around 50,000 clones; about 83% were seen once. Sequenced here: peripheral blood, sampled before any cancer treatment. The clonotype was recovered from an older female donor with stage II squamous cell lung carcinoma. The V gene is TRBV6-1, the J gene TRBJ2-1, with TRBD1 matching 9 bases. The CDR3 protein is CASSGRAGTGLGNEQFF. The CDR3, as DNA: TGTGCCAGCAGTGGACGGGCCGGGACAGGGCTCGGAAATGAGCAGTTCTTC.